The 21 T cell receptor beta chains presented below share a single source sample, sequenced in a study of patients and donors after allogeneic stem cell transplantation. TCRdb re-derived calls from the RT-PCR reads in MiXCR, one entry per CDR3 protein. This sample yields 390,000 or so distinct CDR3 sequences, of which under 20% are seen a single time; less than 8.5% belongs to the top ten. Sequencing was done on a sample of blood, either unsorted or a sorted T cell fraction (not recorded which). These receptors were taken from a human donor who was either an allogeneic HSCT recipient or a stem cell or donor lymphocyte infusion donor (not recorded which). It is not recorded whose cells these are; they may come from a transplant donor.

The chain is built from TRBV3-1 and TRBJ1-1, with 8 bases identical to TRBD1. Trimming at V came to 3 bases and at J to 11 bases, leaving 8 bases not matched to a gene. CDR1 and CDR2 from the germline V gene are LGHDT and YNNKEL (reference sequence). This CDR3 region has 13 residues. CDR3 nucleotides: TGTGCCAGCAGCCAGAATCAGGGGGCAGTGGCTTTCTTT. Protein: CASSQNQGAVAFF.

This clonotype turned up a few times. The chain employs TRBV28 and TRBJ2-2, with 7 bases lining up with TRBD1. V lost 8 bases and J lost 1; bases outside the gene matches: 4. The CDR3 totals 14 residues. Germline V gives CDR1 MDHEN, CDR2 SYDVKM. In DNA, the CDR3 is TGTGCCAGCGGAAGGACAGGGAACACCGGGGAGCTGTTTTTT. Protein: CASGRTGNTGELFF.

This clonotype came up a few times. V usage is TRBV15 and J usage is TRBJ2-2; 9 positions match TRBD2. Germline CDR1 is LNHNV and CDR2 is YYDKDF (reference sequence). V trimming: 0 bases; J trimming: 6 bases; junction bases outside the gene matches: 8. This CDR3 has 17 residues. The CDR3 protein is CATSRDRVSGSSGELFF. The CDR3 coding sequence is TGTGCCACCAGCAGAGATCGGGTTAGCGGGAGTTCCGGGGAGCTGTTTTTT.

The chain links TRBV9 to TRBJ2-2; 7 nucleotides line up with TRBD2. V shed 3 bases, J shed 0 bases, and the junction held 2 bases outside the gene matches. This CDR3 has 15 amino acids. Germline lookup yields CDR1 SGDLS and CDR2 YYNGEE. This chain's CDR3 is CASSGGGTNTGELFF. The DNA for the CDR3 is TGTGCCAGCAGCGGGGGGGGTACGAACACCGGGGAGCTGTTTTTT.

This clonotype was detected a few times. The CDR3 bases are TGTGCCAGCAGCCCTAGCGGGAGGGCCCGGGAGACCCAGTACTTC. It translates to CASSPSGRARETQYF. The chain uses TRBV2 and TRBJ2-5, with 12 bases matching TRBD2. The CDR3 runs 15 residues. V was pared by 6 bases and J by 5 bases, with 7 bases of the junction left unmatched. CDR1 is SNHLY and CDR2 is FYNNEI in the germline V gene. The complete variable domain, with remaining parts taken from reference TRBV2 and TRBJ2-5, reads EPEVTQTPSHQVTQMGQEVILRCVPISNHLYFYWYRQILGQKVEFLVSFYNNEISEKSEIFDDQFSVERPDGSNFTLKIRSTKLEDSAMYFCASSPSGRARETQYFGPGTRLLVL.

The gene calls are TRBV6-1 and TRBJ1-1; 7 nucleotides match TRBD1. After removal of 4 bases from V and 4 bases from J, the junction contained 9 bases not matched to a gene. The CDR3 spans 15 residues. Per germline, CDR1 MNHNS and CDR2 SASEGT. CDR3 loop: CASSADRERGTEAFF. The CDR3 DNA is TGTGCCAGCAGTGCCGACAGGGAGAGGGGCACTGAAGCTTTCTTT.

This chain links TRBV12-3 or TRBV12-4 with TRBJ2-3, with D maybe TRBD2 (6 bases). Trimming removed 6 bases at V and 2 bases at J, with 15 bases between. This CDR3 has 15 amino acids. The CDR3: CASRRGDSLTDTQYF. DNA for the CDR3: TGTGCCAGCAGACGAGGGGACTCTCTCACAGATACGCAGTATTTT.

V and J are TRBV7-9 and TRBJ1-1; D remains unclear. Germline CDR1 is SEHNR and CDR2 is FQNEAQ (reference sequence). This CDR3 region has 16 residues. V was shortened by 7 bases and J by 0 bases, with 18 bases between the two germline ends. The CDR3 spells CASIPPHVGMNTEAFF. In DNA, the CDR3 is TGTGCCAGCATCCCCCCTCATGTGGGCATGAACACTGAAGCTTTCTTT.

The chain has TRBV12-3 or TRBV12-4 and TRBJ1-5; D gene uncertain. This CDR3 has 14 residues. V was pared by 3 bases and J by 7 bases, with 13 bases between. The CDR3 DNA is TGTGCCAGCAGTTTGACGGGGAGGAAACAGCCCCAGCATTTT. Amino acid sequence: CASSLTGRKQPQHF.

This clonotype was detected many times. The J gene is TRBJ2-1, the V gene TRBV12-3 or TRBV12-4, with 11 bases lining up with TRBD2. The CDR3 is 14 amino acids. V was pared by 8 bases and J by 8 bases, with 8 bases of the junction left unmatched. The CDR3 DNA follows: TGTGCCAGCGCACGTCTAGCGGGAGGCGATGAGCAGTTCTTC. Translated: CASARLAGGDEQFF.

This clonotype was detected a few times. The CDR3 reads CSGGLLARYNEQFF. The DNA of the CDR3 is TGCAGCGGGGGGCTCTTAGCGAGGTACAATGAGCAGTTCTTC. V gene TRBV29-1 combines with J gene TRBJ2-1; D is possibly TRBD1 (6 bases). Trimming stripped 7 bases from V and 4 bases from J, with 17 bases between. The CDR3 sequence is 14 residues long. The germline V gene has CDR1 SQVTM and CDR2 ANQGSEA.

This rearrangement joins TRBV10-3 to TRBJ1-1; possible D gene TRBD1, 5 bases. Deletions cut 2 bases from V and 7 bases from J, with 20 bases between. Germline CDR1 reads ENHRY; CDR2 reads SYGVKD. This CDR3 has 16 amino acids. The CDR3 DNA is TGTGCCATCAGTGAGGTTAGGAGCGAGGGACCAATTGAAGCTTTCTTT. Protein sequence: CAISEVRSEGPIEAFF.

This clonotype was observed a handful of times. The chain employs TRBV20-1 and TRBJ2-3, with TRBD2 matching 12 bases. The CDR3 has 16 amino acids. Unmatched junction bases numbered 7, after V lost 4 bases and J lost 2 bases. Germline assignment: CDR1 DFQATT and CDR2 SNEGSKA (reference sequence). The CDR3 reads CSAIHRTSGITDTQYF. CDR3 coding DNA: TGCAGTGCTATCCATAGGACTAGCGGGATCACAGATACGCAGTATTTT.

V usage is TRBV2 and J usage is TRBJ1-1; 10 positions agree with TRBD1. The trim removed 6 bases at V and 5 bases at J, leaving 9 bases unmatched. The CDR3 is 15 residues long. The V gene's germline CDR1 is SNHLY and CDR2 FYNNEI. CDR3 residues: CASSKRDRGTTEAFF. The CDR3 nucleotides are TGTGCCAGCAGCAAAAGGGACAGGGGAACGACTGAAGCTTTCTTT.

The V and J genes are TRBV12-3 or TRBV12-4 and TRBJ1-1; unclear D gene. This CDR3 spans 14 amino acids. V lost 6 bases and J 2 bases, leaving 13 bases between the germline ends. CDR3 sequence (DNA): TGTGCCAGCAGACGTACTTTCGGAAACACTGAAGCTTTCTTT. Encoded protein: CASRRTFGNTEAFF.

The CDR3 region has the DNA TGTGCCAGCAGCCAACCTAAGCCGGGACAATGGTACCCTGAAGCTTTCTTT. Its translation: CASSQPKPGQWYPEAFF. The chain recombines TRBV4-2 with TRBJ1-1, with D tentatively TRBD1 (6 bases). V shed 2 bases and J shed 6 bases, with 22 bases lying between them. This CDR3 spans 17 amino acids. Looked up from germline, CDR1 is LGHNA and CDR2 is YNFKEQ.

This clonotype was counted many times. The rearrangement joins TRBV12-3 or TRBV12-4 to TRBJ1-1; D ambiguous. V was cut by 6 bases and J by 5 bases, with 7 bases left in between. The CDR3 has 11 amino acids. The CDR3 coding sequence is TGTGCCAGCAGCTTCGGGACTGAAGCTTTCTTT. Translation: CASSFGTEAFF.

This clonotype was picked up many times. The gene calls are TRBV18 and TRBJ1-1, with a possible D match to TRBD1 (5 bases). The V end was cut by 5 bases, the J end by 1 base, with 11 bases between. The CDR3 covers 14 residues. In germline, CDR1 is KGHSH, CDR2 LQKENI. This chain's CDR3 is CASSADSRNTEAFF. The CDR3, as DNA: TGTGCCAGCTCAGCCGACAGTCGGAACACTGAAGCTTTCTTT.

This clonotype was seen only a few times. This rearrangement joins TRBV20-1 to TRBJ1-1; no definite D call. The V gene's germline CDR1 is DFQATT and CDR2 SNEGSKA (reference sequence). The CDR3 is 12 residues long. Trimming pared 6 bases from V and 2 bases from J, leaving 10 bases between. CDR3: CSAGVGNTEAFF. The CDR3 nucleotides are TGCAGTGCCGGCGTAGGTAACACTGAAGCTTTCTTT.

This clonotype was picked up a small number of times. The chain has TRBV5-1 and TRBJ2-5, with 11 bases matching TRBD2. Germline CDR1 reads SGHRS; CDR2 reads YFSETQ. The CDR3 is 15 residues long. With 0 bases clipped from V and 5 bases from J, the junction kept 3 bases outside the gene matches. The CDR3 DNA is TGCGCCAGCAGCTTGGTAGGGACTAGCGGCGAGACCCAGTACTTC. As protein: CASSLVGTSGETQYF.

The sample holds many counts of this clonotype. V is TRBV15 and J is TRBJ1-3; no definite D call. Trimming shortened V by 0 bases and J by 8 bases, and 14 bases separated the two germline ends. Per germline, CDR1 LNHNV and CDR2 YYDKDF (reference sequence). The CDR3 consists of 15 residues. This CDR3 is CATSRERARGDTIYF. In nucleotides, the CDR3 is TGTGCCACCAGCAGAGAGAGGGCGCGAGGTGACACCATATATTTT.